This T cell receptor (beta chain) was retrieved from a study of T cells in Graves' hyperthyroidism and ophthalmopathy. Study findings and constraints: Researchers found most expanded thyroid clonotypes above 0.001 in blood as well.

There were TCR beta CDR3 regions amplified from RNA transcripts. HTBI primers drove first-round RT-PCR of the TCR CDR3. TCRdb fed the multiplex PCR reads into MiXCR, producing one record per CDR3 protein. The sample carries some 400,000 distinct CDR3 sequences, approximately 19% recorded once. This clonotype was seen ten or more times. Its antigen remains unidentified. Clinicians diagnosed patients from clinical symptoms, serum thyroxine and TRAb, thyroid ultrasound and orbital computed tomography. CDR1 SGDLS and CDR2 YYNGEE come from the germline V gene. The CDR3 length is 15 residues. The ends were cut back, 3 bases at V and 5 bases at J, with 14 bases in the middle.

The chain employs TRBV9 and TRBJ2-2; weak D call: TRBD2 (7 bases). The sequenced sample consisted of blood. This clonotype was obtained from a young woman with Graves' hyperthyroidism. The chain's CDR3 is CASSEGGRKTGELFF. The CDR3 DNA reads as TGTGCCAGCAGCGAGGGGGGGCGCAAGACCGGGGAGCTGTTTTTT.